The 23 T cell receptor beta chains below all came from one sample that was sequenced in a study of CD8 T cells in Susac syndrome. RNA was extracted with the RNeasy kit, and a quantity of about 0.45 to 1 ug was reverse transcribed using random hexamers. Using its own MiXCR run on the immunoSEQ multiplex PCR reads, TCRdb lists one record per CDR3 protein. This table has about 120,000 distinct CDR3 sequences, about 95% appearing once. Specimen: CD4+ T cells from PBMCs. These receptors were taken from a human donor in good health.

The rearrangement uses TRBV24-1 and TRBJ2-1; 10 nucleotides line up with TRBD1. Germline V gene lookup returns CDR1 KGHDR and CDR2 SFDVKD. The junction had 5 bases not matched to a gene; V was cut back by 4 bases and J by 6 bases. The CDR3 has 15 residues. This CDR3 is CATSDPRTGGNEQFF. The CDR3 nucleotides are TGTGCCACCAGTGACCCAAGGACAGGGGGCAATGAGCAGTTCTTC.

The table lists this clonotype with a count of one. The gene calls are TRBV7-9 and TRBJ2-5, with 11 bases fitting TRBD1. The CDR3 consists of 17 residues. CDR1 SEHNR and CDR2 FQNEAQ come from the germline V gene (reference sequence). Losses at the gene ends were 1 base for V and 4 bases for J; bases not matched to a gene: 8. CDR3 in DNA: TGTGCCAGCAGCTTAGACCCGGGACAGGGGGTCGGAGAGACCCAGTACTTC. This sequence encodes CASSLDPGQGVGETQYF.

The chain uses TRBV24-1 and TRBJ2-5; D possibly matches TRBD1 or TRBD2 (6 bases each). Between the trimmed V and J ends, which lost 5 bases and 3 bases, there was a span of 15 bases. Germline lookup yields CDR1 KGHDR and CDR2 SFDVKD. The CDR3 length is 15 residues. The CDR3 region is CATSATGADEETQYF. The CDR3 nucleotides read TGTGCCACCAGTGCTACGGGGGCAGACGAAGAGACCCAGTACTTC.

In its sample, this clonotype was seen once. This sequence joins TRBV6-1 and TRBJ2-1; D might be TRBD1 (6 bases). Germline CDR1 and CDR2: MNHNS and SASEGT. The CDR3 spans 14 residues. Deletions cut 4 bases from V and 5 bases from J, with 12 bases between. CDR3 sequence (DNA): TGTGCCAGCAGTGTTATAGGGGGAGACAATGAGCAGTTCTTC. Protein: CASSVIGGDNEQFF.

This chain links TRBV30 with TRBJ1-5; D not certain. This CDR3 has 13 residues. Germline CDR1 reads GTSNPN; CDR2 reads SVGIG (reference sequence). The V gene lost 1 base and the J gene lost 2 bases, with 6 bases spanning the gap. For the CDR3, the DNA is TGTGCCTGGAGTGCACAGCGCAATCAGCCCCAGCATTTT. Protein product: CAWSAQRNQPQHF.

V gene TRBV9 combines with J gene TRBJ2-5; 13 positions match TRBD2. The CDR3 loop spans 16 amino acids. The V gene end was trimmed by 0 bases and the J gene end by 2 bases; junction bases not matched to a gene: 1. The germline V gene encodes CDR1 SGDLS and CDR2 YYNGEE. This chain's CDR3 is CASSVGGLAGQETQYF. The CDR3, as DNA: TGTGCCAGCAGCGTAGGGGGACTAGCGGGACAAGAGACCCAGTACTTC.

V usage is TRBV30 and J usage is TRBJ2-2; a weak D match, TRBD2 (6 bases). This CDR3 is built from 17 residues. The V end was cut by 2 bases, the J end by 1 base, with 17 bases between. CDR1 GTSNPN and CDR2 SVGIG come from the germline V gene (reference sequence). The CDR3 region is CAWSPYPGVRNTGELFF. The CDR3 bases are TGTGCCTGGAGTCCGTACCCGGGGGTAAGGAACACCGGGGAGCTGTTTTTT.

This chain joins TRBV16 and TRBJ1-5; 7 nucleotides match TRBD1. The V segment lost 2 bases and the J segment 2 bases; nucleotides outside the gene matches: 3. Looked up from germline, CDR1 is KGHSY and CDR2 is FQNENV. The CDR3 loop spans 15 amino acids. For the CDR3, the DNA is TGTGCCAGCAGCCAAAGACAGGGCGGCAATCAGCCCCAGCATTTT. This codes for CASSQRQGGNQPQHF. The full variable domain, rest sourced from reference TRBV16 and TRBJ1-5, is GEEVAQTPKHLVRGEGQKAKLYCAPIKGHSYVFWYQQVLKNEFKFLISFQNENVFDETGMPKERFSAKCLPNSPCSLEIQATKLEDSAVYFCASSQRQGGNQPQHFGDGTRLSIL.

This chain links TRBV19 with TRBJ2-3; TRBD2 might be the D (5 bases). CDR3 size: 16 residues. From germline, CDR1 is LNHDA and CDR2 SQIVND (reference sequence). Trimming took off 4 bases at V and 0 bases at J, with 14 bases between the two ends. The CDR3 sequence is CASSTSWGASTDTQYF. The CDR3 DNA is TGTGCCAGTAGTACTTCCTGGGGAGCGAGCACAGATACGCAGTATTTT.

The V call is TRBV5-6, the J call TRBJ2-1; D unclear. This CDR3 spans 11 amino acids. With 2 bases removed from V and 4 bases from J, the gap between germline ends came to 1 base. Germline CDR1 reads SGHDT; CDR2 reads YYEEEE. This CDR3 reads CASSLYNEQFF. CDR3 DNA: TGTGCCAGCAGCTTATACAATGAGCAGTTCTTC.

This chain uses TRBV14 with TRBJ1-2; the D gene is possibly TRBD1 (6 bases). V lost 2 bases to trimming and J lost 4 bases, with 11 bases between them. The germline CDR1 and CDR2 sequences are SGHDN and FVKESK. The CDR3 loop spans 14 amino acids. For the CDR3, the DNA is TGTGCCAGCAGCCAACAGGGGCCCATCTATGGCTACACCTTC. Translated: CASSQQGPIYGYTF.

The CDR3 spells CASSPAAGGFAEAFF. In DNA, the CDR3 is TGTGCCAGCAGCCCGGCGGCAGGGGGCTTCGCTGAAGCTTTCTTT. The V gene is TRBV5-6, the J gene TRBJ1-1, with 8 bases that match TRBD1. Trimming removed 4 bases from V and 6 bases from J; junction bases left unmatched: 11. Per the germline V gene, CDR1 is SGHDT and CDR2 is YYEEEE. This CDR3 has 15 residues.

The chain has TRBV6-1 and TRBJ2-7, with 9 bases matching TRBD1. The germline V gene encodes CDR1 MNHNS and CDR2 SASEGT. The trim removed 7 bases at V and 3 bases at J, leaving 7 bases unmatched. This CDR3 has 14 residues. CDR3 sequence: CASKWRDRDYEQYF. Here the CDR3 DNA reads TGTGCCAGCAAGTGGAGGGACAGGGACTACGAGCAGTACTTC.

V gene TRBV14 combines with J gene TRBJ2-5; a weak D match, TRBD2 (6 bases). Germline V gene lookup returns CDR1 SGHDN and CDR2 FVKESK. This CDR3 has 17 residues. V lost 4 bases, J lost 4 bases, and 22 bases lay in between. The CDR3 spells CASSRARLVPRGETQYF. The DNA for the CDR3 is TGTGCCAGCAGCCGGGCCCGACTAGTCCCTAGGGGAGAGACCCAGTACTTC.

This chain links TRBV6-1 with TRBJ2-2; 10 nucleotides match TRBD1. The CDR3 runs to 15 residues. Per germline, CDR1 MNHNS and CDR2 SASEGT. V shed 5 bases, J shed 3 bases, and the junction held 3 bases outside the gene matches. This chain's CDR3 is CASSSGQGDTGELFF. The CDR3 DNA follows: TGTGCCAGCAGTTCTGGACAGGGGGACACCGGGGAGCTGTTTTTT.

The chain carries TRBV6-5 and TRBJ1-3; D is possibly TRBD1 (5 bases). Germline values: CDR1 MNHEY, CDR2 SVGAGI. The CDR3 loop spans 16 amino acids. V lost 0 bases and J lost 2, with 11 bases in between. CDR3: CASSYSGDGTGNTIYF. CDR3 bases: TGTGCCAGCAGTTACTCGGGGGATGGTACTGGAAACACCATATATTTT.

This clonotype has a single count. This chain uses TRBV7-2 with TRBJ1-2, with D perhaps TRBD1 (5 bases). Germline CDR1 and CDR2: SGHTA and FQGNSA. CDR3 length equals 14 residues. V was shortened by 6 bases and J by 8 bases, with 19 bases between the two germline ends. The DNA for the CDR3 is TGTGCCAGCAGTCCCAGGGTAGGGGCATGGGGCTACACCTTC. Protein product: CASSPRVGAWGYTF.

In DNA form, the CDR3 reads TGTGCCTGGAGCCTGGGGGGAATAAGAGGGACTGAAGCTTTCTTT. Its protein is CAWSLGGIRGTEAFF. This sequence joins TRBV30 and TRBJ1-1; D is possibly TRBD1 (5 bases). Germline CDR1 is GTSNPN and CDR2 is SVGIG (reference sequence). The CDR3 length is 15 residues. V lost 3 bases to trimming and J lost 5 bases, with 19 bases between them.

This chain connects TRBV6-2 or TRBV6-3 to TRBJ2-1; 13 positions match TRBD2. V lost 2 bases and J lost 7; bases outside the gene matches: 17. Germline CDR1 MNHEY, CDR2 SVGEGT. The CDR3 runs to 20 residues. The CDR3 loop reads CASSYNPTLPGLAGVNEQFF. The CDR3 nucleotides read TGTGCCAGCAGTTACAACCCTACACTTCCCGGACTAGCGGGAGTGAATGAGCAGTTCTTC.

The CDR3 DNA follows: TGTGCCAGCAGTTTCACGGGGTCCCAAGAGACCCAGTACTTC. This gives the protein CASSFTGSQETQYF. The J gene is TRBJ2-5, the V gene TRBV27; perhaps TRBD2 as D (5 bases). The CDR3 length is 14 residues. The germline CDR1 and CDR2 sequences are MNHEY and SMNVEV (reference sequence). The V end lost 3 bases, the J end lost 1 base, and 9 bases lay between the germline ends.

This sequence joins TRBV20-1 and TRBJ1-4; 11 bases are shared with TRBD1. Trimming took 0 bases from V and 0 from J; bases not matched to a gene: 9. This CDR3 contains 19 residues. Germline assignment: CDR1 DFQATT and CDR2 SNEGSKA (reference sequence). The CDR3 here is CSARDYGTGGIATNEKLFF. DNA of the CDR3: TGCAGTGCTAGAGATTATGGGACAGGGGGAATCGCAACTAATGAAAAACTGTTTTTT.

The rearrangement joins TRBV20-1 to TRBJ2-2; D might be TRBD2 (6 bases). The CDR3 has 15 amino acids. Germline V lookup: CDR1 DFQATT, CDR2 SNEGSKA (reference sequence). Trimming removed 1 base from V and 1 base from J, with 10 bases in between. In DNA, the CDR3 is TGCAGTGCTAGAGCCTTGACTAGGAACACCGGGGAGCTGTTTTTT. Its translation: CSARALTRNTGELFF.

The genes are TRBV7-9 and TRBJ2-7; 7 bases are shared with TRBD1. This CDR3 is 15 amino acids long. The trim removed 3 bases at V and 0 bases at J, leaving 5 bases unmatched. The germline gives CDR1 SEHNR, CDR2 FQNEAQ (reference sequence). The CDR3 here is CASSLSYRGSYEQYF. DNA for the CDR3: TGTGCCAGCAGCTTGTCCTACAGGGGCTCCTACGAGCAGTACTTC. Drawing the rest from reference TRBV7-9 and TRBJ2-7, the complete variable domain is DTGVSQNPRHKITKRGQNVTFRCDPISEHNRLYWYRQTLGQGPEFLTYFQNEAQLEKSRLLSDRFSAERPKGSFSTLEIQRTEQGDSAMYLCASSLSYRGSYEQYFGPGTRLTVT.